Below, 12 T cell receptor beta chains from the same sample are listed, as sequenced in a study of OX40 agonist ivuxolimab in advanced cancers. The data were produced by immunoSEQ multiplex PCR, yet TCRdb's version contains in-frame clones alone and is incomplete. The table lists approximately 70,000 clones, 85% to 95% of them singletons. The sequences come from CD4+ or CD8+ T cells sorted from blood, collected in a trial of the OX40 agonist ivuxolimab. All receptors derive from an adult with an advanced solid tumor such as melanoma, head and neck, liver or kidney cancer.

This clone was seen only a few times. The J gene is TRBJ2-7, the V gene TRBV29-1; D is perhaps TRBD1 (6 bases). Germline assignment: CDR1 SQVTM and CDR2 ANQGSEA. This CDR3 is 12 amino acids long. Trimming pared 6 bases from V and 4 bases from J, leaving 13 bases between. The CDR3 sequence: CSVRTVSYEQYF. CDR3 nucleotides: TGCAGCGTCCGGACAGTTTCGTACGAGCAGTACTTC.

This clone occurred a few times. This chain uses TRBV18 with TRBJ1-1; maybe TRBD1 (5 bases). In germline, CDR1 is KGHSH, CDR2 LQKENI. The V and J ends lost 1 base and 5 bases respectively, with 11 bases between them. There are 14 residues in the CDR3. CDR3 residues: CASSPLAGGTEAFF. CDR3 in DNA: TGTGCCAGCTCACCACTAGCCGGGGGGACTGAAGCTTTCTTT.

This chain uses TRBV4-2 with TRBJ2-2; 14 bases map to TRBD2. V was pared by 3 bases and J by 5 bases, with 8 bases of the junction left unmatched. Per the germline V gene, CDR1 is LGHNA and CDR2 is YNFKEQ. The CDR3 is 18 residues long. DNA for the CDR3: TGTGCCAGCAGCCAGACCGGGACTAGCGGGAGAAGTACCGGGGAGCTGTTTTTT. Translation: CASSQTGTSGRSTGELFF.

This chain links TRBV28 with TRBJ1-2; TRBD1 is a possible D gene (6 bases). CDR1 and CDR2 (germline): MDHEN, SYDVKM. This CDR3 is 16 amino acids long. Trimming removed 3 bases at V and 0 bases at J, with 14 bases between. The CDR3 DNA is TGTGCCAGCAGTTTCGGACAGACTTCGGCTAACTATGGCTACACCTTC. Translated: CASSFGQTSANYGYTF.

The chain recombines TRBV18 with TRBJ1-2, with 8 bases lining up with TRBD1. V lost 6 bases to trimming and J lost 4 bases; unmatched junction nucleotides: 22. Germline V gene sequence: CDR1 KGHSH, CDR2 LQKENI. CDR3 size: 19 residues. CDR3 protein: CASSLAPRTGLDVSYGYTF. The CDR3 nucleotides read TGTGCCAGCTCCTTAGCCCCGCGGACAGGGTTGGATGTGAGCTATGGCTACACCTTC.

The chain uses TRBV18 and TRBJ2-5; D gene uncertain. V was trimmed by 2 bases and J by 5 bases, leaving 12 bases between them. In germline, CDR1 is KGHSH, CDR2 LQKENI. CDR3 length: 14 residues. Here the CDR3 DNA reads TGTGCCAGCTCACCAGAGTCAGCCGGGGAGACCCAGTACTTC. Protein: CASSPESAGETQYF.

The chain recombines TRBV6-5 with TRBJ1-5, with 7 bases aligning to TRBD1. With 4 bases clipped from V and 2 bases from J, the junction kept 5 bases outside the gene matches. There are 15 residues in the CDR3. The germline V gene has CDR1 MNHEY and CDR2 SVGAGI. The CDR3 region has the DNA TGTGCCAGCAGTTCTGGGACAGAGGGCAATCAGCCCCAGCATTTT. It specifies CASSSGTEGNQPQHF.

This clone was seen only once. J is TRBJ2-2 and V is TRBV5-5; no definite D call. Per germline, CDR1 SGHKS and CDR2 YYEKEE (reference sequence). Deletions cut 2 bases from V and 0 bases from J, with 5 bases between. The CDR3 contains 14 residues. The chain's CDR3 is CASSLGPNTGELFF. The CDR3 nucleotides read TGTGCCAGCAGCTTAGGTCCGAACACCGGGGAGCTGTTTTTT.

The chain links TRBV7-2 to TRBJ2-7, with D hard to call. Between the trimmed V and J ends, which lost 1 base and 1 base, there was a span of 11 bases. Germline V gene data show CDR1 as SGHTA and CDR2 as FQGNSA. This CDR3 comprises 15 residues. The CDR3 spells CASSLDRGPSYEQYF. As DNA, the CDR3 is TGTGCCAGCAGCTTAGATCGCGGACCATCCTACGAGCAGTACTTC.

The rearrangement links TRBV7-2 to TRBJ1-3, with 7 bases fitting TRBD1. The CDR3 has 15 amino acids. The V gene's germline CDR1 is SGHTA and CDR2 FQGNSA. With V trimmed by 6 bases and J by 0 bases, 5 bases remained unmatched. The CDR3 here is CASSLQGRSGNTIYF. Written as DNA, the CDR3 is TGTGCCAGCAGTTTACAGGGGCGCTCTGGAAACACCATATATTTT.

The chain couples TRBV7-9 to TRBJ2-5, with D possibly being TRBD2 (6 bases). The V end was cut by 7 bases, the J end by 7 bases, with 25 bases between. The CDR3 runs to 16 residues. Germline V gene sequence: CDR1 SEHNR, CDR2 FQNEAQ (reference sequence). The CDR3 sequence is CASTWAGTGASGTQYF. CDR3 DNA sequence: TGTGCCAGCACCTGGGCCGGGACTGGGGCCTCGGGGACCCAGTACTTC.

The rearrangement joins TRBV7-3 to TRBJ2-1; D possibly corresponds to TRBD2 (6 bases). Trimming shortened V by 0 bases and J by 5 bases, and 20 bases separated the two germline ends. Germline CDR1 is SGHTA and CDR2 is FQGTGA. CDR3 length: 18 amino acids. This CDR3 is CASSLTYGGNPPNNEQFF. DNA of the CDR3: TGTGCCAGCAGCTTAACGTACGGAGGGAACCCTCCTAACAATGAGCAGTTCTTC.